These 26 T cell receptor beta chains originate from one sample sequenced in a study of T cell repertoires in cytomegalovirus infection. In TCRdb, the reads were re-called with MiXCR into one record per CDR3 protein. The data contain roughly 230,000 distinct CDR3 sequences, 17% of them seen just once; the ten biggest clones take up 40% to 55%. The source material was CD8+ T cells from PBMCs. The receptors shown here come from a human donor in good health (CMV status not recorded). Some clones in this sample may be carry-over from other donors' samples.

There are many counts of this clonotype. The chain is built from TRBV19 and TRBJ1-5; a weak D match, TRBD1 (5 bases). Trimming removed 8 bases at V and 5 bases at J, with 13 bases between. Germline V gene data show CDR1 as LNHDA and CDR2 as SQIVND (reference sequence). CDR3 size: 13 residues. The CDR3 nucleotides read TGTGCCAGTCTAGGGGACTGGTATCAGCCCCAGCATTTT. Amino acids: CASLGDWYQPQHF.

In this sample, this clonotype turned up many times. The chain couples TRBV7-2 to TRBJ1-4; D gene ambiguous. Between the trimmed V and J ends, which lost 1 base and 0 bases, there was a span of 6 bases. This CDR3 region has 15 residues. Germline V gene sequence: CDR1 SGHTA, CDR2 FQGNSA. CDR3 coding DNA: TGTGCCAGCAGCTTAGGGGGTTCAACTAATGAAAAACTGTTTTTT. It specifies CASSLGGSTNEKLFF.

This clonotype was seen at least ten times. This chain connects TRBV7-2 to TRBJ2-5, with D unresolved. Per the germline V gene, CDR1 is SGHTA and CDR2 is FQGNSA. CDR3 length: 11 residues. Between the trimmed V and J ends, which lost 5 bases and 5 bases, there was a span of 6 bases. The CDR3 sequence is CASSKRETQYF. In nucleotides, the CDR3 is TGTGCCAGCAGCAAACGGGAGACCCAGTACTTC. Full variable domain (rest looked up from reference TRBV7-2 and TRBJ2-5): GAGVSQSPSNKVTEKGKDVELRCDPISGHTALYWYRQSLGQGLEFLIYFQGNSAPDKSGLPSDRFSAERTGGSVSTLTIQRTQQEDSAVYLCASSKRETQYFGPGTRLLVL.

This chain uses TRBV10-3 with TRBJ2-3, with D perhaps assigned TRBD1 or TRBD2 (5 bases each). Per germline, CDR1 ENHRY and CDR2 SYGVKD. CDR3 length: 19 amino acids. Between the trimmed V and J ends, which lost 3 bases and 5 bases, there was a span of 27 bases. The CDR3 protein is CAISDLPLGLVGTEDTQYF. The CDR3 region has the DNA TGTGCCATCAGTGACCTCCCGCTAGGCCTAGTGGGGACCGAAGATACGCAGTATTTT.

This clonotype was counted at least ten times. The gene calls are TRBV7-2 and TRBJ1-1; D uncertain. Germline V lookup: CDR1 SGHTA, CDR2 FQGNSA. This CDR3 contains 12 residues. Trimming removed 7 bases at V and 5 bases at J, with 11 bases between. The CDR3 sequence is CASTLGGTEAFF. The CDR3 region has the DNA TGTGCCAGCACCCTAGGTGGGACTGAAGCTTTCTTT. Filled out from reference TRBV7-2 and TRBJ1-1, the complete variable domain reads GAGVSQSPSNKVTEKGKDVELRCDPISGHTALYWYRQSLGQGLEFLIYFQGNSAPDKSGLPSDRFSAERTGGSVSTLTIQRTQQEDSAVYLCASTLGGTEAFFGQGTRLTVV.

This clonotype has only a few counts. CDR3 amino acids: CSAREGAHRGNQPQHF. For the CDR3, the DNA is TGCAGTGCTAGAGAGGGGGCACACAGGGGCAATCAGCCCCAGCATTTT. V gene TRBV20-1 combines with J gene TRBJ1-5; a weak D match, TRBD1 (6 bases). Germline values: CDR1 DFQATT, CDR2 SNEGSKA (reference sequence). V lost 0 bases and J lost 2, with 14 bases in between. The CDR3 is 16 residues long.

A few counts support this clonotype. This chain uses TRBV27 with TRBJ1-2; D is unclear. Trimming took 10 bases from V and 3 from J, leaving 12 bases between them. This CDR3 has 12 amino acids. Germline CDR1 is MNHEY and CDR2 is SMNVEV (reference sequence). CDR3 sequence (DNA): TGTGCCATCCGAGGAGGAGACTATGGCTACACCTTC. It encodes CAIRGGDYGYTF.

In this sample, this clonotype turned up a few times. This chain connects TRBV28 to TRBJ1-5; D not certain. The ends were cut back, 8 bases at V and 3 bases at J, with 20 bases in the middle. In germline, CDR1 is MDHEN, CDR2 SYDVKM. The CDR3 has 16 amino acids. CDR3 nucleotides: TGTGCCAGCTCGGAGGCTTCGGCGGTAGACAATCAGCCCCAGCATTTT. Translating it yields CASSEASAVDNQPQHF.

About this clonotype: A much larger clone differs from this one at a single base, so this may be a read error. The chain is built from TRBV7-4 and TRBJ2-7, with D uncertain. Germline values: CDR1 SGHVT, CDR2 SQSDAQ. The CDR3 runs 15 residues. The CDR3 protein is CASSLSATTVHEQNF. The DNA of the CDR3 is TGTGCCAGCAGCTTATCGGCCACCACCGTCCACGAGCAGAACTTC.

This clonotype was counted a few times. The J gene is TRBJ2-2, the V gene TRBV4-1; D might be TRBD1 (6 bases). V gave up 0 bases and J gave up 5 bases, with 16 bases separating them. The CDR3 consists of 17 residues. The germline V gene encodes CDR1 MGHRA and CDR2 YSYEKL. CDR3 DNA: TGCGCCAGCAGCCAAGATTTGGGCAGGGGTAGTACCGGGGAGCTGTTTTTT. Amino acid sequence: CASSQDLGRGSTGELFF.

This chain connects TRBV6-5 to TRBJ2-7; D gene ambiguous. Between the trimmed V and J ends, which lost 2 bases and 1 base, there was a span of 9 bases. This CDR3 comprises 14 residues. Germline assignment: CDR1 MNHEY and CDR2 SVGAGI. The CDR3 bases are TGTGCCAGCAGTTACGGCGGCAGGTCCTACGAGCAGTACTTC. It is translated as CASSYGGRSYEQYF.

The chain uses TRBV20-1 and TRBJ1-2; 7 bases fit TRBD1. With 1 base clipped from V and 3 bases from J, the junction kept 11 bases outside the gene matches. The germline CDR1 and CDR2 sequences are DFQATT and SNEGSKA (reference sequence). The CDR3 totals 16 residues. CDR3 DNA: TGCAGTGCTAGAGCCCGGACAGGAGAAGTCGACTATGGCTACACCTTC. Protein sequence: CSARARTGEVDYGYTF.

This clonotype was counted only a few times. J is TRBJ2-4 and V is TRBV20-1; D ambiguous. The germline V and J ends were trimmed by 3 bases and 9 bases, with 9 bases remaining between them. Germline CDR1 is DFQATT and CDR2 is SNEGSKA (reference sequence). CDR3 length: 11 residues. In DNA, the CDR3 is TGCAGTGCTAGTCCCGCAGGCATTCAGTACTTC. It translates to CSASPAGIQYF.

The chain employs TRBV7-9 and TRBJ1-5; TRBD1 matches at 9 bases. There are 15 residues in the CDR3. Germline trimming cut 3 bases from V and 5 bases from J; bases unmatched to any gene: 5. CDR1 and CDR2 from the germline V gene are SEHNR and FQNEAQ (reference sequence). CDR3 DNA: TGTGCCAGCAGCTTGGGGACAGGGCGACATCAGCCCCAGCATTTT. Encoded protein: CASSLGTGRHQPQHF.

The table lists this clonotype with a few counts. V gene TRBV19 combines with J gene TRBJ2-5, with D unresolved. This CDR3 is 14 amino acids long. V was trimmed by 3 bases and J by 2 bases, leaving 10 bases between them. Germline lookup yields CDR1 LNHDA and CDR2 SQIVND (reference sequence). Written as DNA, the CDR3 is TGTGCCAGTAGTATGGCTGCGATGCAAGAGACCCAGTACTTC. This sequence encodes CASSMAAMQETQYF.

The J gene is TRBJ2-3, the V gene TRBV20-1, with D perhaps being TRBD1 or TRBD2 (5 bases each). Per the germline V gene, CDR1 is DFQATT and CDR2 is SNEGSKA (reference sequence). CDR3 size: 14 residues. This chain's CDR3 is CSFRPRDLRDTQYF. DNA of the CDR3: TGCAGCTTCCGGCCGAGGGACCTAAGGGATACGCAGTATTTT.

This clonotype has more than one count but fewer than ten. CDR3 residues: CASSFSRRSTDTQYF. CDR3 DNA sequence: TGTGCCAGCAGTTTTTCCCGCAGAAGCACAGATACGCAGTATTTT. V usage is TRBV12-3 or TRBV12-4 and J usage is TRBJ2-3; D not resolved. Trimming removed 3 bases from V and 0 bases from J, with 10 bases in between. CDR3 length: 15 amino acids.

The table lists this clonotype with a few counts. V and J are TRBV7-6 and TRBJ2-7; no clear D gene. The ends were cut back, 1 base at V and 5 bases at J, with 15 bases in the middle. This CDR3 is built from 15 residues. Germline V lookup: CDR1 SGHVS, CDR2 FNYEAQ. The CDR3 coding sequence is TGTGCCAGCAGCTTAGTCCCTAGGTCGTCCCACGAGCAGTACTTC. Residues: CASSLVPRSSHEQYF.

This clonotype was picked up many times. The chain has TRBV7-6 and TRBJ1-5; 7 nucleotides align to TRBD1. Looked up from germline, CDR1 is SGHVS and CDR2 is FNYEAQ. The CDR3 sequence is 17 residues long. J gave up 2 bases and V 5 bases, and 12 bases lay outside the gene matches. The CDR3 region is CASSQSTGPKGNQPQHF. The CDR3 region has the DNA TGTGCCAGCAGCCAATCGACAGGGCCCAAGGGCAATCAGCCCCAGCATTTT.

This rearrangement joins TRBV7-9 to TRBJ1-5, with D possibly TRBD1 on 5 matching bases. CDR1 SEHNR and CDR2 FQNEAQ come from the germline V gene (reference sequence). The CDR3 extends over 14 amino acids. The V gene lost 5 bases and the J gene lost 3 bases, with 11 bases spanning the gap. This CDR3 reads CASSNDSFNQPQHF. The DNA of the CDR3 is TGTGCCAGCAGCAACGACAGTTTCAATCAGCCCCAGCATTTT. The variable domain in full, completed from reference TRBV7-9 and TRBJ1-5, reads DTGVSQNPRHKITKRGQNVTFRCDPISEHNRLYWYRQTLGQGPEFLTYFQNEAQLEKSRLLSDRFSAERPKGSFSTLEIQRTEQGDSAMYLCASSNDSFNQPQHFGDGTRLSIL.

This sequence joins TRBV7-6 and TRBJ2-1; D perhaps matches TRBD2 (5 bases). Trimming cost V 6 bases and J 3 bases, with 18 bases left between them. This CDR3 has 16 residues. The V gene's germline CDR1 is SGHVS and CDR2 FNYEAQ. CDR3 region: CASSSLSGSLYNEQFF. The CDR3 DNA sequence: TGTGCCAGCAGTTCTCTGTCGGGGTCCCTCTACAATGAGCAGTTCTTC.

This clonotype was found a few times. The chain joins TRBV4-3 to TRBJ2-7; TRBD1 or TRBD2 may be the D gene (6 bases each). The CDR3 spans 15 residues. Germline CDR1 LGHNA, CDR2 YSLEER. V lost 4 bases and J lost 4, with 17 bases in between. The CDR3: CASSRGDSGAYEQYF. CDR3 nucleotide sequence: TGCGCCAGCAGCCGGGGAGATTCGGGGGCTTACGAGCAGTACTTC.

This clonotype was recorded a few times. J is TRBJ2-7 and V is TRBV10-3, with D possibly being TRBD1 or TRBD2 (5 bases each). The CDR3 covers 16 residues. Germline V gives CDR1 ENHRY, CDR2 SYGVKD. The ends were cut back, 1 base at V and 6 bases at J, with 19 bases in the middle. CDR3: CAISEWSQGPAGEQYF. The CDR3 DNA follows: TGTGCCATCAGTGAGTGGTCGCAGGGACCCGCTGGCGAGCAGTACTTC.

The chain joins TRBV19 to TRBJ1-1; D not resolved. CDR3 length: 19 amino acids. Trimming shortened V by 0 bases and J by 0 bases, and 20 bases separated the two germline ends. Germline V gene data show CDR1 as LNHDA and CDR2 as SQIVND (reference sequence). CDR3 DNA: TGTGCCAGTAGTATAGATCTCCCCTCCCTGGACGGTCTGAACACTGAAGCTTTCTTT. Amino acids: CASSIDLPSLDGLNTEAFF.

A remark on this clonotype: The conserved phenylalanine or tryptophan normally closing the CDR3 is absent here, so this likely arose from a read error. This chain links TRBV5-5 with TRBJ2-5; D not resolved. The V gene's germline CDR1 is SGHKS and CDR2 YYEKEE (reference sequence). The ends were cut back, 6 bases at V and 1 base at J, with 19 bases in the middle. The CDR3 sequence is 16 residues long. The CDR3 protein is CASTPGEITGQETQYL. Here the CDR3 DNA reads TGTGCCAGCACCCCAGGAGAGATTACGGGCCAAGAGACCCAGTACCTC.

The genes are TRBV7-2 and TRBJ2-7, with TRBD2 matching 9 bases. Germline V gene sequence: CDR1 SGHTA, CDR2 FQGNSA. The CDR3 runs to 15 residues. V lost 2 bases, J lost 4 bases, and 6 bases stayed unmatched. The DNA of the CDR3 is TGTGCCAGCAGCTTATTGTCTAGCGGGGAATACGAGCAGTACTTC. Translating gives CASSLLSSGEYEQYF.